These 3 T cell receptor beta chains came from one sample sequenced in a study of blood T cells in healthy people across ages. Primed by a sample-barcoded 5' primer and a J-beta primer mix, a second PCR proceeded for roughly 7 to 12 cycles. One entry per CDR3 protein results from TCRdb running MiXCR on the 5' RACE reads. In the table there are 1.5 million to 2 million distinct CDR3 sequences, about 31% of which are singletons. Specimen: blood. The receptors here all came from a woman aged 25-40 years in good health.

This clonotype appeared a few times. The chain recombines TRBV25-1 with TRBJ2-7; TRBD2 aligns across 7 bases. With V trimmed by 8 bases and J by 2 bases, 9 bases remained unmatched. Germline V gene sequence: CDR1 MGHDK, CDR2 SYGVNS. CDR3 length equals 14 residues. The CDR3 sequence is CASLGGEKPYEQYF. CDR3 DNA: TGTGCCAGCCTGGGGGGGGAGAAGCCCTACGAGCAGTACTTC.

The chain couples TRBV20-1 to TRBJ2-5, with 7 bases lining up with TRBD2. The tail of the sequence fits TRBJ2-7 better, so the J call may be wrong. Germline V gene sequence: CDR1 DFQATT, CDR2 SNEGSKA (reference sequence). The CDR3 contains 13 residues. The CDR3 loop reads CSARGGGDGEQYF. CDR3 in DNA: TGCAGTGCTAGAGGGGGAGGGGACGGCGAGCAGTACTTC.

Only one count was recorded for this clonotype. The chain uses TRBV20-1 and TRBJ2-2; 9 nucleotides agree with TRBD1. From germline, CDR1 is DFQATT and CDR2 SNEGSKA (reference sequence). CDR3 size: 14 residues. The CDR3 sequence is CSGMDRGSTGELFF. The CDR3 DNA reads TGCAGCGGGATGGACAGGGGCAGCACCGGGGAGCTGTTTTTT.